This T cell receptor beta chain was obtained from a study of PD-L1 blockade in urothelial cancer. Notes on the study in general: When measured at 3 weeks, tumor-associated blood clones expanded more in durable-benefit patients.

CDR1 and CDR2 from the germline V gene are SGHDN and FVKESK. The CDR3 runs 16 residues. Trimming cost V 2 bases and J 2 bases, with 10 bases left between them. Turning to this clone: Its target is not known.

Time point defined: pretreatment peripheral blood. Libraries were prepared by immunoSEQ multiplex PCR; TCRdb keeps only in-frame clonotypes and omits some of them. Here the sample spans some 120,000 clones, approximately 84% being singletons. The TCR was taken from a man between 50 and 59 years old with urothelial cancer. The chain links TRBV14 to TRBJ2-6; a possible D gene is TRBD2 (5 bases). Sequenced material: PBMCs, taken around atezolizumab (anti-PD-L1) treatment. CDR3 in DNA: TGTGCCAGCAGCCAACAACTAGGCGCTGGGGCCAACGTCCTGACTTTC. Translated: CASSQQLGAGANVLTF.